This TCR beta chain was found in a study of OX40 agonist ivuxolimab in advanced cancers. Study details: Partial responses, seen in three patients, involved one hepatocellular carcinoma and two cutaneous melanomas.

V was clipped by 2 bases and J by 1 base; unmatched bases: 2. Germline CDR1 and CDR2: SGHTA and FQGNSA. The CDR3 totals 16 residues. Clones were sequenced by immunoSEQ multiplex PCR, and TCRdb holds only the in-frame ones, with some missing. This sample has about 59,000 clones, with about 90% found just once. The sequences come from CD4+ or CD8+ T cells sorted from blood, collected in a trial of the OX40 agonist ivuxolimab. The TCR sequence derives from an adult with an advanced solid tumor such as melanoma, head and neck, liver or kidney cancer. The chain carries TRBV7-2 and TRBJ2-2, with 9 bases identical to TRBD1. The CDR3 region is CASSLRTGVNTGELFF. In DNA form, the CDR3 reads TGTGCCAGCAGCTTACGGACAGGGGTGAACACCGGGGAGCTGTTTTTT. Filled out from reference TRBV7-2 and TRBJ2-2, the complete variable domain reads GAGVSQSPSNKVTEKGKDVELRCDPISGHTALYWYRQSLGQGLEFLIYFQGNSAPDKSGLPSDRFSAERTGGSVSTLTIQRTQQEDSAVYLCASSLRTGVNTGELFFGEGSRLTVL.